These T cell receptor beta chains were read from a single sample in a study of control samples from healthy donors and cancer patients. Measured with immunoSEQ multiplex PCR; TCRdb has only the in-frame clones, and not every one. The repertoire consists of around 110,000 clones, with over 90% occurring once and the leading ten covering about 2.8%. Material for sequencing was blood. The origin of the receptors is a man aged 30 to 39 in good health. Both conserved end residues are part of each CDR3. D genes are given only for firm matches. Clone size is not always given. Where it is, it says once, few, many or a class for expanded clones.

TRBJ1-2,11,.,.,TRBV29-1,TGCAGCGTTGAAGATCGGGACGGCTACACCTTC,CSVEDRDGYTF
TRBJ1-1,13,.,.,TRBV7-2,TGTGCCAGCAGCTTATGGGGAAACACTGAAGCTTTCTTT,CASSLWGNTEAFF
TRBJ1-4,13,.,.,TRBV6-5,TGTGCCAGCAGTTACTCTGGGGCCGACAAACTGTTTTTT,CASSYSGADKLFF
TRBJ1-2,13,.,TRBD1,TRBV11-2,TGTGCCAGCAGCCCGGGGACAGGGGGTGGCTACACCTTC,CASSPGTGGGYTF
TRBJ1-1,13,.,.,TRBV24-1,TGTGCCACCAGTGATTTATGGGGAACTGAAGCTTTCTTT,CATSDLWGTEAFF
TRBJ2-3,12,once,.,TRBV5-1,TGCGCCAGCAGCGTCCACACAGATACGCAGTATTTT,CASSVHTDTQYF
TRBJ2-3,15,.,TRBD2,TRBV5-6,TGTGCCAGCAGCTTCCGAGCGGGGGGCACAGATACGCAGTATTTT,CASSFRAGGTDTQYF
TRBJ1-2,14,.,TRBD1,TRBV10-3,TGTGCCATCAGTCGGGACAGGGAGGACTATGGCTACACCTTC,CAISRDREDYGYTF
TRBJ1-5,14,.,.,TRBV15,TGTGCCACCAGCAGAGATGTTGGTTATCAGCCCCAGCATTTT,CATSRDVGYQPQHF
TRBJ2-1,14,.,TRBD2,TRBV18,TGTGCCAGCTCACCAGGGACTAGCGCGGTTGAGCAGTTCTTC,CASSPGTSAVEQFF
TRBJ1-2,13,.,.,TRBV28,TGTGCCAGCAGGGGGGGCAGGAACTATGGCTACACCTTC,CASRGGRNYGYTF
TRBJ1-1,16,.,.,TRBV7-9,TGTGCCAGCAGCTTAGGAATTGAGGAGGGGTTCTCTGAAGCTTTCTTT,CASSLGIEEGFSEAFF
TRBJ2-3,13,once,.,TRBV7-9,TGTGCCAGCATCCCTCTTGGGGGAGATACGCAGTATTTT,CASIPLGGDTQYF
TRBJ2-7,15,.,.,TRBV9,TGTGCCAGCAGCGTAGACACCGGGGCCATGTGGGAGCAGTACTTC,CASSVDTGAMWEQYF
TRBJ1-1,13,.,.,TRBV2,TGTGCCAGCAGACCCCGACGGGGCACTGAAGCTTTCTTT,CASRPRRGTEAFF
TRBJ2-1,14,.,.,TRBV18,TGTGCCAGCTCCTTGACAGTGTCCTACAATGAGCAGTTCTTC,CASSLTVSYNEQFF
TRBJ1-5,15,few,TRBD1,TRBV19,TGTGCCACCGAAACATACAGGGGAGATAATCAGCCCCAGCATTTT,CATETYRGDNQPQHF
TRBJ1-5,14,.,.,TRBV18,TGTGCCAGCTCACCTGGGGGGATATATCAGCCCCAGCATTTT,CASSPGGIYQPQHF
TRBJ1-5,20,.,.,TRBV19,TGTGCCAGTAGTATTTTCGGGTACTCCCGACAGGTCTCGAGCAATCAGCCCCAGCATTTT,CASSIFGYSRQVSSNQPQHF
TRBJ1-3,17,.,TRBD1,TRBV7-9,TGTGCCAGCAGCTTAGTCCAGGGGGCAAGCTCTGGAAACACCATATATTTT,CASSLVQGASSGNTIYF
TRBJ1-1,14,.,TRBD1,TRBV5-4,TGTGCCAGCCTCCAGGGGGGGATGAACACTGAAGCTTTCTTT,CASLQGGMNTEAFF
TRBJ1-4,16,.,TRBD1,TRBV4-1,TGCGCCAGCAGCCAAGATCCGACAGGGGACAATGAAAAACTGTTTTTT,CASSQDPTGDNEKLFF
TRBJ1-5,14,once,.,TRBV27,TGTGCCAGCAGTTTCAGGGGACCCAATCAGCCCCAGCATTTT,CASSFRGPNQPQHF
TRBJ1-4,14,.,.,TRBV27,TGTGCCAGCAGTCAAAGGGGGGGTAATGAAAAACTGTTTTTT,CASSQRGGNEKLFF
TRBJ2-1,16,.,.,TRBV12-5,TGTGCTAGTGGTTTAAATCCAGGGAGCTCCTACAATGAGCAGTTCTTC,CASGLNPGSSYNEQFF
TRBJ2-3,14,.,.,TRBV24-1,TGTGCCACCAGTGATCAAGATCACAGCGCTACGCAGTATTTT,CATSDQDHSATQYF
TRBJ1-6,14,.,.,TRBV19,TGTGCCAGTAGTCTTAGGGGGGATAATTCACCCCTCCACTTT,CASSLRGDNSPLHF
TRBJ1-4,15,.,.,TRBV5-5,TGTGCCAGCAGCTTAGGGACTATCAAAGAGGAAAAACTGTTTTTT,CASSLGTIKEEKLFF
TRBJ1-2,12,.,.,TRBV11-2,TGTGCCAGCAGCTTACGGGCGGGGGGCTACACCTTC,CASSLRAGGYTF
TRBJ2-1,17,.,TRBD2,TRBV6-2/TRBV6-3,TGTGCCAGCAGTTTCGACCGGACTAGCGGGGTAATCAATGAGCAGTTCTTC,CASSFDRTSGVINEQFF
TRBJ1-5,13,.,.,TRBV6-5,TGTGCCAGCAGTCCCCTGAGGGATCAGCCCCAGCATTTT,CASSPLRDQPQHF
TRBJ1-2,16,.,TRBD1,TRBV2,TGTGCCAGCAGTGCAGGGGGGACAGGGTTTAGCTATGGCTACACCTTC,CASSAGGTGFSYGYTF
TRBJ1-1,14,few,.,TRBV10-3,TGTGCCATCAGTGAGTCGCAGGGGAACACTGAAGCTTTCTTT,CAISESQGNTEAFF
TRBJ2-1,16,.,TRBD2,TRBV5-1,TGCGCCAGCAGCTTGGACCCGGGGGGGTTGAGCGATGAGCAGTTCTTC,CASSLDPGGLSDEQFF
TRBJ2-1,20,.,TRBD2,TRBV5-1,TGCGCCAGCAGCACCCCGACCTTAAGTAGCGGGGGGGCATCCTACAATGAGCAGTTCTTC,CASSTPTLSSGGASYNEQFF
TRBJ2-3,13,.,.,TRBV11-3,TGTGCCAGCAGCTTAGATTTTTCTGATACGCAGTATTTT,CASSLDFSDTQYF
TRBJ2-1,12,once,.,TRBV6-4,TGTGCCAGCAGTCCCCCGGGGCCAGTGCAGTTCTTC,CASSPPGPVQFF
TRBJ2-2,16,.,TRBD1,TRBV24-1,TGTGCCACCAGTGACCCGGGACAGGCCAACACCGGGGAGCTGTTTTTT,CATSDPGQANTGELFF
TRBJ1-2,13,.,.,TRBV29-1,TGCAGCGTTTTAGGGGAAGGGGTATATGGCTACACCTTC,CSVLGEGVYGYTF
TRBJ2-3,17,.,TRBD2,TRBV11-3,TGTGCCAGCAGCTTAGGACTAGCGGGGGAATCCACAGATACGCAGTATTTT,CASSLGLAGESTDTQYF
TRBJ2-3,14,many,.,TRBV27,TGTGCCAGCAAGGGACACCCCGTCCCAGATACGCAGTATTTT,CASKGHPVPDTQYF
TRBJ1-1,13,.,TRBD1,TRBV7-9,TGTGCCAGCAGCGAGGGACAGGGCTCTGAAGCTTTCTTT,CASSEGQGSEAFF
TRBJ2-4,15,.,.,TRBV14,TGTGCCAGCAGCCCTCATTGGGAAGGGGGGAACATTCAGTACTTC,CASSPHWEGGNIQYF
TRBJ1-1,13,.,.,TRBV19,TGTGCCAGTAGTTTGATAGGGAACACTGAAGCTTTCTTT,CASSLIGNTEAFF
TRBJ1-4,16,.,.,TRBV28,TGTGCCAGCAACCGTGGAGAGGGGGTCCTTAATGAAAAACTGTTTTTT,CASNRGEGVLNEKLFF
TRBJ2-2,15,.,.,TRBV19,TGTGCCAGTAGTCCCCCGGGGGGCTTCACCGGGGAGCTGTTTTTT,CASSPPGGFTGELFF
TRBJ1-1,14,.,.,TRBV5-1,TGCGCCAGCAGCACAACTACAGGGAACACTGAAGCTTTCTTT,CASSTTTGNTEAFF
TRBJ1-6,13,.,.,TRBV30,TGTGCCTGGAGTGCCGGACAGATTCCGTCCCTCCACTTT,CAWSAGQIPSLHF
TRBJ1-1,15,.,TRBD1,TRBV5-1,TGCGCCAGCAGCCAAGGGGGCCTGGTGAACACTGAAGCTTTCTTT,CASSQGGLVNTEAFF
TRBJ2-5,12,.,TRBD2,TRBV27,TGTGCCAGCAGAGGACTAGAAGAGACCCAGTACTTC,CASRGLEETQYF
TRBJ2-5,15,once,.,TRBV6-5,TGTGCCAGCAGTCCGGGGGACGCAACGGGAGAGACCCAGTACTTC,CASSPGDATGETQYF
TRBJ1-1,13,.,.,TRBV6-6,TGTGCCAGCATTCCCGGGGGAGGCACTGAAGCTTTCTTT,CASIPGGGTEAFF